These T cell receptor beta chains were read from a single sample in a study of post-analysis software for immune sequencing data. TCRdb re-analysed the PCR reads in MiXCR, keeping a single row per CDR3 protein. This table holds about 200,000 distinct CDR3 sequences, approximately 30% found once. Material: blood. These TCRs come from a girl between 2 and 17 years old with multiple sclerosis. Both conserved end residues are part of each CDR3. The order of the fields is D gene, V gene, clone size, J gene, CDR3 DNA, CDR3 protein. D genes are given only for firm matches. Clone size is shown for a subset of rows, as once, few, many or a class of expanded clone.

>TRBD2|TRBV7-3|NA|TRBJ2-2
TGTGCCAGCAGCTTGACTAGCGGGGGGGATACCGGGGAGCTGTTTTTT
CASSLTSGGDTGELFF
>TRBD1|TRBV5-5|NA|TRBJ1-3
TGTGCCAGCAGCTGGGACAGGGTAACCTCTGGAAACACCATATATTTT
CASSWDRVTSGNTIYF
>NA|TRBV5-1|NA|TRBJ2-7
TGCGCCAGCAGCTTGGGGAGGGGCTCGTTGTACAATGAGCAGTACTTC
CASSLGRGSLYNEQYF
>NA|TRBV28|few|TRBJ1-2
TGTGCCAGCAGTTTAGGGGGGGCAACCTATGGCTACACCTTC
CASSLGGATYGYTF
>TRBD1|TRBV6-6|NA|TRBJ2-3
TGTGCCAGCAGCCTCGATACAGGGGGAAATCAGCCCCAGTATTTT
CASSLDTGGNQPQYF
>TRBD1|TRBV24-1|many|TRBJ2-5
TGTGCCACCAGTGAATCCGGGACAGGGGGTTTGGAGACCCAGTACTTC
CATSESGTGGLETQYF
>NA|TRBV5-1|few|TRBJ2-5
TGCGCCAGCAGCTTGGCCGGGGGCCCTTCGGAAAAGACCCAGTACTTC
CASSLAGGPSEKTQYF
>NA|TRBV4-1|few|TRBJ2-3
TGCGCCAGCGCCCTGACATCAGGGGGCACAGATACGCAGTATTTT
CASALTSGGTDTQYF
>NA|TRBV6-6|few|TRBJ1-1
TGTGCCAGCAGTAGTGGGACTGAAGCTTTCTTT
CASSSGTEAFF
>TRBD1|TRBV5-1|NA|TRBJ2-2
TGCGCCAGCAGCGTCGGGACAGCGAACACCGGGGAGCTGTTTTTT
CASSVGTANTGELFF
>NA|TRBV30|NA|TRBJ2-4
TGTGCCTGGAGTTTGGCCTGGAAAAACATTCAGTACTTC
CAWSLAWKNIQYF